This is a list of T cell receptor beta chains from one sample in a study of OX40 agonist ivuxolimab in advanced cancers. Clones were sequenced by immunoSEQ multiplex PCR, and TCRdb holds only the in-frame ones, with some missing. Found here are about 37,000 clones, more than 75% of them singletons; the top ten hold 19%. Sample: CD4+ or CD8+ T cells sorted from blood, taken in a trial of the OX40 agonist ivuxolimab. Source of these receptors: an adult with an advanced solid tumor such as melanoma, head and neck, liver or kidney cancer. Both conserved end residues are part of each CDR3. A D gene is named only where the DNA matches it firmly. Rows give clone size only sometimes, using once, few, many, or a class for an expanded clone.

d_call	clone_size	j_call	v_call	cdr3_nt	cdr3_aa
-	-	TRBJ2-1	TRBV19	TGTGCCAGTAGTACCCCGGGCCCTAACCTTAGGAATGAGCAGTTCTTC	CASSTPGPNLRNEQFF
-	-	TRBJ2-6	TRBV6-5	TGTGCCAGCAGTTTGATCTCTGGGGCCAACGTCCTGACTTTC	CASSLISGANVLTF
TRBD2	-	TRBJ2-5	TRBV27	TGTGCCAGCAGCACTGGACTAGCGGGGGCAGGAGACCAGTACTTC	CASSTGLAGAGDQYF
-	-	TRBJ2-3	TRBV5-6	TGTGCCAGCAGCTCCTGGACTGAGGCAGATACGCAGTATTTT	CASSSWTEADTQYF
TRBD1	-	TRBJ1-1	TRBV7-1	TGTGCCAGCAGCTTAGGCGGACAGGGGAACACTGAAGCTTTCTTT	CASSLGGQGNTEAFF
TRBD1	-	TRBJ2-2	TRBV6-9	TGTGCCAGCAGTTACCGGGACAGGATGACCGGGGAGCTGTTTTTT	CASSYRDRMTGELFF
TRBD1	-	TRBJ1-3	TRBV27	TGTGCCACCAGGGGGACGAACTCTGGAAACACCATATATTTT	CATRGTNSGNTIYF
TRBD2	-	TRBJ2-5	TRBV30	TGTGCCTGGAGTACTCTAGCGGGGGCGGAGACCCAGTACTTC	CAWSTLAGAETQYF
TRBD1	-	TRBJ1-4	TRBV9	TGTGCCAGCAGCGTAGATGGGACAGGGTTTGAAAAACTGTTTTTT	CASSVDGTGFEKLFF
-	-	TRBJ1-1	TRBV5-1	TGCGCCAGCAGCTTGGGGGTGGACTCGGACACTGAAGCTTTCTTT	CASSLGVDSDTEAFF
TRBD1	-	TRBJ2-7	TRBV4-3	TGCGCCAGCAGCCAAGTGGGACAGGCCTACGAGCAGTACTTC	CASSQVGQAYEQYF
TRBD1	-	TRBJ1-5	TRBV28	TGTGCCAGCAGTTTATCGACAGGGGAAAATAGCAATCAGCCCCAGCATTTT	CASSLSTGENSNQPQHF
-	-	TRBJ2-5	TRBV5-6	TGTGCCAGCAGCTCATCGGAGACCCAGTACTTC	CASSSSETQYF
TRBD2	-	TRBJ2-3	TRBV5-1	TGCGCCAGCAGCTGGACCGGGAGCGGGGACACAGATACGCAGTATTTT	CASSWTGSGDTDTQYF
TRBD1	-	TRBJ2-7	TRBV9	TGTGCCAGCAGCCCCTCCGCAGGGACAGTTTACGAGCAGTACTTC	CASSPSAGTVYEQYF
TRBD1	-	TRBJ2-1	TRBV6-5	TGTGCCAGCAGTTACTCGATCCAGGGGGCAGTCGATGAGCAGTTCTTC	CASSYSIQGAVDEQFF
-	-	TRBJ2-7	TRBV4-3	TGCGCCAGCAGCCAAGAAGGGGGGATTCCCTACGAGCAGTACTTC	CASSQEGGIPYEQYF
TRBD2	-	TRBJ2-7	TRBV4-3	TGCGCCAGCAGCCATAGCGGGGGGTCCTACGAGCAGTACTTC	CASSHSGGSYEQYF
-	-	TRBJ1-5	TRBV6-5	TGTGCCAGCAGTTCGGGTGGGGTCCAGCATTTT	CASSSGGVQHF
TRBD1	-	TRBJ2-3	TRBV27	TGTGCCAGCAGTGACAGGGGCGACACAGATACGCAGTATTTT	CASSDRGDTDTQYF
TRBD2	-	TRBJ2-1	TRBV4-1	TGCGCCAGCAGCCAAATGGGCGGGGGGGCGCTTTACAATGAGCAGTTCTTC	CASSQMGGGALYNEQFF
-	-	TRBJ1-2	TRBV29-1	TGCAGCGTAGCCGGGACCCCTGATGTTAACTATGGCTACACCTTC	CSVAGTPDVNYGYTF
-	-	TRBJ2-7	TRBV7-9	TGTGCCAGCAGCTTAACCTACAGGGACGAGCAGTACTTC	CASSLTYRDEQYF
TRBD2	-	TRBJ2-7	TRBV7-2	TGTGCCAGCAGTTGGACTAGCGATACTTCCTACGAGCAGTACTTC	CASSWTSDTSYEQYF
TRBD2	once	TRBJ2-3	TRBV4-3	TGCGCCAGCAGCCGGCTAGCGGGGGGCGGAGATACGCAGTATTTT	CASSRLAGGGDTQYF
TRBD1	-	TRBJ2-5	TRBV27	TGTGCCAGCAGTGCTCCGGGACAGGGGCAAGAGACCCAGTACTTC	CASSAPGQGQETQYF
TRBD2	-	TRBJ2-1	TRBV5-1	TGCGCCAGCAGCCCGGCTAGCGGTGAGGCCTCCTACAATGAGCAGTTCTTC	CASSPASGEASYNEQFF
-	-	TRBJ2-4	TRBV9	TGTGCCAGCAGCGTACAATGGGGACAATCCATTCAGTACTTC	CASSVQWGQSIQYF
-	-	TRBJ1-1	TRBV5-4	TGTGCCAGCAGCCTGGAGGGGCTAATGAACACTGAAGCTTTCTTT	CASSLEGLMNTEAFF
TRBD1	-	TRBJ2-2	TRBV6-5	TGTGCCAGCAGCCCGACAGGGGGCTCCGGGGAGCTGTTTTTT	CASSPTGGSGELFF
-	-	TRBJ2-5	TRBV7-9	TGTGCCAGCAGCCACCTTTTGGGGGGGGCTACCGGGGAGACCCAGTACTTC	CASSHLLGGATGETQYF
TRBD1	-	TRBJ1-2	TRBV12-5	TGTGCTAGTGGACCCGGACAGGGTTGGTATGGCTACACCTTC	CASGPGQGWYGYTF
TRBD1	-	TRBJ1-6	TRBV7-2	TGTGCCAGCAGCCTTATCCCCCAGGGGGATTCACCCCTCCACTTT	CASSLIPQGDSPLHF
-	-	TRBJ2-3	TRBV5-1	TGCGCCAGCAGCTTGACGGTTAGGCCCCTGTCAGATACGCAGTATTTT	CASSLTVRPLSDTQYF
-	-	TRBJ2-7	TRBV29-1	TGCAGCGTTGTTGCCGGCCCCACCGAGCAGTACTTC	CSVVAGPTEQYF
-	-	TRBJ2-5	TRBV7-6	TGTGCCAGCAGCCTGAAGGACGGGGGCCTAGAGACCCAGTACTTC	CASSLKDGGLETQYF
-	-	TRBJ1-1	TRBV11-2	TGTGCCAGCAGCCTGAACACTGAAGCTTTCTTT	CASSLNTEAFF
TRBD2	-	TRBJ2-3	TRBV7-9	TGTGCCAGCAGCATTACCCTAGCGGGGGCAGATACGCAGTATTTT	CASSITLAGADTQYF
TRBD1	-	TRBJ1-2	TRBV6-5	TGTGCCAGCAGTGACCGACAGGGTTTTTATGGCTACACCTTC	CASSDRQGFYGYTF
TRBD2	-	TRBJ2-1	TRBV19	TGTGCCAGTAGTATAAGCGGGGGCCCATCCTACAATGAGCAGTTCTTC	CASSISGGPSYNEQFF
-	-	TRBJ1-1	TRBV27	TGTGCCAGCAGTTTTTCCTACGGAGAGGTAGCTTTCTTT	CASSFSYGEVAFF
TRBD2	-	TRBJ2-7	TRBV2	TGTGCCAGCAGGAATGACGGGAGGGGGGGATTCGACGAGCAGTACTTC	CASRNDGRGGFDEQYF
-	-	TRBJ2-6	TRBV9	TGTGCCAGCAGCGTATCCCCCTCTGGGGCCAACGTCCTGACTTTC	CASSVSPSGANVLTF
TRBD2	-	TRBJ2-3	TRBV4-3	TGCGCCAGCAGCCAAGGCGCGGCGGGGGGGGCAGATACGCAGTATTTT	CASSQGAAGGADTQYF
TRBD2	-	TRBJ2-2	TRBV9	TGTGCCAGCAGCGTAGAAGCTAGCGGGGGCTCGAACACCGGGGAGCTGTTTTTT	CASSVEASGGSNTGELFF
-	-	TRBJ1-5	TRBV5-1	TGCGCCAGCAGCTTGAGCAGGGGTACAGCCCAGCATTTT	CASSLSRGTAQHF
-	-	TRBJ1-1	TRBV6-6	TGTGCCAGCACCTATAGCCCTACCAATCCGAACACTGAAGCTTTCTTT	CASTYSPTNPNTEAFF
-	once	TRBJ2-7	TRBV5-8	TGTGCCAGCAGCTGGACTCACTACGAGCAGTACTTC	CASSWTHYEQYF
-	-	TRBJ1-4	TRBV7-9	TGTGCCAGCAGCTTGTCTCAGGGCGAGGAAAAACTGTTTTTT	CASSLSQGEEKLFF
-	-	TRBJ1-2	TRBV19	TGTGCCAGTAGTCCCCCGGGAGGGCCCTATGGCTACACCTTC	CASSPPGGPYGYTF